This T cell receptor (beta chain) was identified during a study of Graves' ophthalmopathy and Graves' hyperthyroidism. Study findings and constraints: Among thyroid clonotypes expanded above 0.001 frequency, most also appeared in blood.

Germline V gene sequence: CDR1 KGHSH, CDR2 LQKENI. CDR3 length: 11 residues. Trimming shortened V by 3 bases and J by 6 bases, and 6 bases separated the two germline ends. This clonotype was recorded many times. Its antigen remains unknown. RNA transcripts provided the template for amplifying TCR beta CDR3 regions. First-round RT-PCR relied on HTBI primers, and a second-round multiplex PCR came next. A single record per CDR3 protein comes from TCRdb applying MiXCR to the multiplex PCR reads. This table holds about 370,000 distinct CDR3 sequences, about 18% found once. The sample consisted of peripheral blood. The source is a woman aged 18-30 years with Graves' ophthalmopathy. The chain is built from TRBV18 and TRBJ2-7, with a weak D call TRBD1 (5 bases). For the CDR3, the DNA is TGTGCCAGCTCACCCGACAGCGAGCAGTACTTC. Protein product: CASSPDSEQYF. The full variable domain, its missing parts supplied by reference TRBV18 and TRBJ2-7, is NAGVMQNPRHLVRRRGQEARLRCSPMKGHSHVYWYRQLPEEGLKFMVYLQKENIIDESGMPKERFSAEFPKEGPSILRIQQVVRGDSAAYFCASSPDSEQYFGPGTRLTVT.